The 30 T cell receptor beta chains listed next were all sequenced from one sample in a study of cytomegalovirus exposure and HLA in healthy donors. PCR employed 60 Vbeta and 13 Jbeta primers. The repertoire was sequenced with immunoSEQ multiplex PCR; TCRdb's copy has only in-frame clones and lacks some. The sample contains about 150,000 clones, about four fifths of which appear only once. What was sequenced was PBMCs. The source is a man over 45 in good health and CMV-seropositive.

This clone was seen ten or more times. The identical CDR3 is also encoded by other nucleotide sequences in the sample. The chain recombines TRBV25-1 with TRBJ2-1; no clear D gene. The CDR3 contains 14 residues. Germline CDR1 MGHDK, CDR2 SYGVNS. The V end lost 5 bases, the J end lost 3 bases, and 11 bases lay between the germline ends. CDR3 region: CASSLAGYYNEQFF. The CDR3 DNA reads TGTGCCAGCAGTTTGGCCGGGTACTACAATGAGCAGTTCTTC.

The chain employs TRBV25-1 and TRBJ2-5, with D maybe TRBD1 (5 bases). There are 13 residues in the CDR3. Germline lookup yields CDR1 MGHDK and CDR2 SYGVNS. V lost 7 bases, J lost 3 bases, and 12 bases lay in between. CDR3 loop: CASTGQGEETQYF. The CDR3 DNA is TGTGCCAGCACCGGACAAGGGGAAGAGACCCAGTACTTC. Variable domain in full (rest from reference TRBV25-1 and TRBJ2-5): EADIYQTPRYLVIGTGKKITLECSQTMGHDKMYWYQQDPGMELHLIHYSYGVNSTEKGDLSSESTVSRIRTEHFPLTLESARPSHTSQYLCASTGQGEETQYFGPGTRLLVL.

This clone occurred a few times. The same CDR3 also results from other DNA sequences found in this sample. The genes are TRBV5-6 and TRBJ1-5, with 7 nucleotides matching TRBD1. The ends lost 0 bases at V and 4 bases at J; junction bases unmatched: 7. Looked up from germline, CDR1 is SGHDT and CDR2 is YYEEEE. This CDR3 comprises 16 residues. CDR3: CASSLGAGGGNQPQHF. DNA for the CDR3: TGTGCCAGCAGCTTGGGGGCAGGGGGTGGTAATCAGCCCCAGCATTTT.

This sequence joins TRBV11-3 and TRBJ2-5; 7 bases are shared with TRBD1. V lost 5 bases, J lost 12 bases, and 9 bases stayed unmatched. The CDR3 extends over 12 amino acids. The V gene's germline CDR1 is SGHNT and CDR2 YENEEA. The chain's CDR3 is CASSPRRQGEYF. The CDR3 DNA sequence: TGTGCCAGCAGCCCGCGAAGACAGGGCGAGTACTTC.

The chain recombines TRBV11-3 with TRBJ2-7; D might be TRBD1 (6 bases). The CDR3 is made up of 16 amino acids. With 5 bases removed from V and 1 base from J, the gap between germline ends came to 18 bases. CDR1 is SGHNT and CDR2 is YENEEA in the germline V gene. The CDR3 loop is CASSTPGTTGSYEQYF. The CDR3 nucleotides are TGTGCCAGCAGCACTCCCGGGACAACCGGTTCCTACGAGCAGTACTTC.

The genes are TRBV5-4 and TRBJ1-6; TRBD1 matches at 7 bases. CDR1 and CDR2 from the germline V gene are SGHNT and YYREEE (reference sequence). Trimming removed 0 bases from V and 8 bases from J; junction bases left unmatched: 5. This CDR3 is built from 15 residues. The CDR3 nucleotides are TGTGCCAGCAGCTTGGAGGGGGCAAGGTATTCACCCCTCCACTTT. This gives the protein CASSLEGARYSPLHF.

This chain connects TRBV6-1 to TRBJ2-3; D is uncertain. The germline V gene encodes CDR1 MNHNS and CDR2 SASEGT. CDR3 length: 14 residues. The ends were cut back, 2 bases at V and 6 bases at J, with 12 bases in the middle. CDR3 region: CASSELSGPDTQYF. The CDR3 DNA reads TGTGCCAGCAGTGAATTAAGTGGGCCCGATACGCAGTATTTT.

V gene TRBV2 combines with J gene TRBJ1-2; tentative D call: TRBD1 (6 bases). CDR3 length: 14 amino acids. Trimming pared 10 bases from V and 7 bases from J, leaving 22 bases between. Germline-derived CDR1 and CDR2 are SNHLY and FYNNEI. CDR3 bases: TGTGCCACCGCAGGGGCATTTCGAGGGGGTGGCTACACCTTC. This translates into CATAGAFRGGGYTF. The full variable domain, completed using reference TRBV2 and TRBJ1-2, is EPEVTQTPSHQVTQMGQEVILRCVPISNHLYFYWYRQILGQKVEFLVSFYNNEISEKSEIFDDQFSVERPDGSNFTLKIRSTKLEDSAMYFCATAGAFRGGGYTFGSGTRLTVV.

The chain carries TRBV18 and TRBJ1-4; D is uncertain. CDR3 length: 14 amino acids. Germline V gene lookup returns CDR1 KGHSH and CDR2 LQKENI. Deletions cut 3 bases from V and 4 bases from J, with 9 bases between. CDR3 sequence: CASSPASSNEKLFF. The DNA for the CDR3 is TGTGCCAGCTCACCGGCGTCTAGTAATGAAAAACTGTTTTTT.

The gene calls are TRBV4-2 and TRBJ2-7; perhaps TRBD1 as D (5 bases). With 0 bases removed from V and 5 bases from J, the gap between germline ends came to 11 bases. This CDR3 region has 14 residues. Germline CDR1 reads LGHNA; CDR2 reads YNFKEQ. The CDR3 sequence is CASSQDKGRDEQYF. CDR3 coding DNA: TGTGCCAGCAGCCAAGACAAGGGGCGAGACGAGCAGTACTTC.

A few counts support this clone. V gene TRBV6-5 combines with J gene TRBJ2-1; 15 nucleotides match TRBD2. This CDR3 has 16 amino acids. Trimming removed 2 bases from V and 6 bases from J; junction bases left unmatched: 2. CDR1 is MNHEY and CDR2 is SVGAGI in the germline V gene. The CDR3 bases are TGTGCCAGCAGTTACCGGACTAGCGGGAGGGTCAATGAGCAGTTCTTC. Amino acid sequence: CASSYRTSGRVNEQFF.

The chain combines TRBV5-4 with TRBJ2-1; 7 bases match TRBD2. CDR3 length equals 16 residues. Germline lookup yields CDR1 SGHNT and CDR2 YYREEE (reference sequence). V shed 1 base and J 1 base; nucleotides not matched to a gene: 5. In DNA form, the CDR3 reads TGTGCCAGCAGCTTGTCAGCGGGGAGATCCTACAATGAGCAGTTCTTC. As protein: CASSLSAGRSYNEQFF.

The V and J genes are TRBV19 and TRBJ2-1, with TRBD1 matching over 9 bases. Germline-derived CDR1 and CDR2 are LNHDA and SQIVND (reference sequence). Trimming removed 6 bases from V and 9 bases from J; junction bases left unmatched: 12. CDR3 length: 15 residues. CDR3 bases: TGTGCCAGTAGCCCACAGGGGGCGTCCCTCGGTGAGCAGTTCTTC. This translates into CASSPQGASLGEQFF.

The chain has TRBV10-3 and TRBJ2-5, with D maybe TRBD2 (6 bases). Near its end, the DNA agrees better with TRBJ2-7, so the J call may be wrong. The CDR3 has 15 residues. In germline, CDR1 is ENHRY, CDR2 SYGVKD. The DNA for the CDR3 is TGTGCCATCAGTGTCAAGGACTACGTCCCCTACGAGCAGTACTTC. It encodes CAISVKDYVPYEQYF.

The chain links TRBV11-2 to TRBJ2-4; 7 bases are shared with TRBD1. The germline V gene has CDR1 SGHAT and CDR2 FQNNGV. The CDR3 totals 16 residues. The V gene end was trimmed by 1 base and the J gene end by 4 bases; junction bases not matched to a gene: 7. The CDR3 reads CASSLGRQDRKNIQYF. CDR3 sequence (DNA): TGTGCCAGCAGCTTAGGTAGACAGGACAGGAAAAACATTCAGTACTTC.

V and J are TRBV5-1 and TRBJ2-5, with TRBD2 matching 14 bases. Matching the DNA end better, TRBJ2-7 makes the J call doubtful. The CDR3 is 18 residues long. Germline loops: CDR1 SGHRS, CDR2 YFSETQ. The CDR3 protein is CASSLGLAGGIPAYEQYF. In nucleotides, the CDR3 is TGCGCCAGCAGCTTGGGACTAGCGGGAGGGATCCCGGCCTACGAGCAGTACTTC.

The rearrangement links TRBV7-8 to TRBJ1-4, with D perhaps matching TRBD1 (5 bases). The CDR3 has 17 amino acids. The V gene's germline CDR1 is SGHVS and CDR2 FQNEAQ. Trimming cost V 1 base and J 1 base, with 13 bases left between them. The CDR3 sequence: CASSLGLTVRTNEKLFF. CDR3 nucleotides: TGTGCCAGCAGCTTAGGTTTGACAGTCAGAACTAATGAAAAACTGTTTTTT.

The table lists this clone with a count of one. The V gene is TRBV5-1, the J gene TRBJ2-1, with TRBD2 as a possible D gene (5 bases). V lost 7 bases and J 3 bases, leaving 5 bases between the germline ends. Germline V lookup: CDR1 SGHRS, CDR2 YFSETQ. CDR3 length equals 11 residues. The chain's CDR3 is CASRDYNEQFF. The DNA of the CDR3 is TGCGCCAGCCGGGACTACAATGAGCAGTTCTTC. Together with reference TRBV5-1 and TRBJ2-1, the CDR3 gives the full variable domain: KAGVTQTPRYLIKTRGQQVTLSCSPISGHRSVSWYQQTPGQGLQFLFEYFSETQRNKGNFPGRFSGRQFSNSRSEMNVSTLELGDSALYLCASRDYNEQFFGPGTRLTVL.

The chain has TRBV28 and TRBJ2-1, with TRBD1 as a possible D gene (5 bases). Per the germline V gene, CDR1 is MDHEN and CDR2 is SYDVKM. The ends were cut back, 5 bases at V and 0 bases at J, with 11 bases in the middle. This CDR3 region has 15 residues. The DNA of the CDR3 is TGTGCCAGCAGTGGCGACAGTAGCTCCTACAATGAGCAGTTCTTC. Translating it yields CASSGDSSSYNEQFF. Filled out from reference TRBV28 and TRBJ2-1, the complete variable domain reads DVKVTQSSRYLVKRTGEKVFLECVQDMDHENMFWYRQDPGLGLRLIYFSYDVKMKEKGDIPEGYSVSREKKERFSLILESASTNQTSMYLCASSGDSSSYNEQFFGPGTRLTVL.

The J gene is TRBJ2-3, the V gene TRBV6-1; no firm D call. This CDR3 spans 13 amino acids. CDR1 MNHNS and CDR2 SASEGT come from the germline V gene. The V and J ends lost 7 bases and 1 base respectively, with 9 bases between them. This CDR3 is CASTLQGTDTQYF. CDR3 coding DNA: TGTGCCAGCACCCTCCAGGGCACAGATACGCAGTATTTT.

This rearrangement joins TRBV25-1 to TRBJ2-2, with D maybe TRBD2 (6 bases). Germline CDR1 and CDR2: MGHDK and SYGVNS. The germline V and J ends were trimmed by 3 bases and 5 bases, with 10 bases remaining between them. The CDR3 sequence is 14 residues long. The CDR3 is CASSERGGTGELFF. The CDR3, as DNA: TGTGCCAGCAGTGAGAGGGGAGGAACCGGGGAGCTGTTTTTT.

The chain carries TRBV30 and TRBJ2-3; D is unclear. Trimming took off 4 bases at V and 0 bases at J, with 8 bases between the two ends. CDR1 and CDR2 from the germline V gene are GTSNPN and SVGIG (reference sequence). The CDR3 extends over 13 amino acids. CDR3 coding DNA: TGTGCCTGGACTACCGGGAGCACAGATACGCAGTATTTT. Translating it yields CAWTTGSTDTQYF.

The chain joins TRBV28 to TRBJ2-7; 7 positions agree with TRBD2. Trimming removed 7 bases from V and 3 bases from J; junction bases left unmatched: 6. The germline V gene encodes CDR1 MDHEN and CDR2 SYDVKM. CDR3 length: 13 residues. CDR3 in DNA: TGTGCCAGCACACCGGGACTACTCTACGAGCAGTACTTC. Its translation is CASTPGLLYEQYF. Supplemented by reference TRBV28 and TRBJ2-7, the full variable domain reads DVKVTQSSRYLVKRTGEKVFLECVQDMDHENMFWYRQDPGLGLRLIYFSYDVKMKEKGDIPEGYSVSREKKERFSLILESASTNQTSMYLCASTPGLLYEQYFGPGTRLTVT.

The V call is TRBV27, the J call TRBJ2-5; 9 bases map to TRBD2. The germline V gene encodes CDR1 MNHEY and CDR2 SMNVEV (reference sequence). The CDR3 totals 15 residues. V lost 2 bases to trimming and J lost 9 bases; unmatched junction nucleotides: 10. For the CDR3, the DNA is TGTGCCAGCAGTTTAAGGGCTAGCGGGGCGAAGCCCCAGTACTTC. Translated, it gives CASSLRASGAKPQYF.

This chain's CDR3 is CAISDAVNTEAFF. DNA of the CDR3: TGTGCCATCAGTGACGCAGTGAACACTGAAGCTTTCTTT. V usage is TRBV10-3 and J usage is TRBJ1-1; D is unclear. CDR3 size: 13 residues. Germline V gives CDR1 ENHRY, CDR2 SYGVKD. Trimming took 3 bases from V and 0 from J, leaving 5 bases between them.

The chain is built from TRBV13 and TRBJ2-2; TRBD2 matches 8 bases. The CDR3 totals 14 residues. CDR1 and CDR2 (germline): PRHDT, FYEKMQ (reference sequence). After removal of 5 bases from V and 6 bases from J, the junction contained 5 bases not matched to a gene. CDR3 nucleotides: TGTGCCAGCAGCCCGGGACTAGTTGCCGGGGAGCTGTTTTTT. Encoded protein: CASSPGLVAGELFF.

This chain's CDR3 is CASSLFTSAHIETQYF. The CDR3 DNA follows: TGTGCCAGCAGCTTATTCACTAGCGCCCATATTGAGACCCAGTACTTC. The rearrangement joins TRBV7-2 to TRBJ2-5; TRBD2 agrees at 7 bases. This CDR3 is 16 amino acids long. J lost 5 bases, V lost 2 bases, and 11 bases had no gene match. CDR1 and CDR2 from the germline V gene are SGHTA and FQGNSA.

The gene calls are TRBV5-6 and TRBJ2-7; D is possibly TRBD1 (5 bases). Germline CDR1 reads SGHDT; CDR2 reads YYEEEE. Trimming removed 0 bases at V and 2 bases at J, with 9 bases between. The CDR3 sequence is 14 residues long. This chain's CDR3 is CASSLDRFTYEQYF. CDR3 nucleotide sequence: TGTGCCAGCAGCTTGGACAGGTTCACCTACGAGCAGTACTTC.

This clone occurred a few times. The genes are TRBV10-3 and TRBJ2-7, with a weak D call TRBD2 (6 bases). The CDR3 is made up of 16 amino acids. The V end was cut by 2 bases, the J end by 3 bases, with 17 bases between. Germline CDR1 reads ENHRY; CDR2 reads SYGVKD. The CDR3 region is CAISEAGDSEIYEQYF. For the CDR3, the DNA is TGTGCCATCAGTGAGGCCGGGGACTCCGAGATCTACGAGCAGTACTTC.

The chain joins TRBV28 to TRBJ2-7; 10 bases are shared with TRBD1. The CDR3 length is 15 residues. Germline V gives CDR1 MDHEN, CDR2 SYDVKM. With 7 bases clipped from V and 2 bases from J, the junction kept 8 bases outside the gene matches. CDR3 DNA: TGTGCCAGCATCAACCCGGGACAGGGGACCTACGAGCAGTACTTC. Protein: CASINPGQGTYEQYF.